This entry features one T cell receptor (beta chain) sequence. Its matching antigen is unknown. This CDR3 region has 16 residues. With V trimmed by 1 base and J by 7 bases, 8 bases remained unmatched. The germline gives CDR1 SGHNT, CDR2 YENEEA. This entry belongs to a study of vaccination and CD4 T cells after COVID-19. Study-level background: Six men and four women formed the convalescents, two being Hispanic. The cells were exposed to overlapping spike peptides originating from SARS-CoV-2, HCoV-NL63, HCoV-OC43 and HCoV-229E for stimulation.

The Oncomine TCR Beta short-read assay was applied to DNA of cultured CD4+ T cells. Once CD4+ T cells had been cultured, genomic DNA was extracted from them. TCRdb called the PCR reads again in MiXCR, with one record for every CDR3 protein. Of about 26,000 distinct CDR3 sequences in the sample, about 50% were seen once. Treatment: approximately nine-day PBMC culture with coronavirus spike peptide pools or control peptides (ViraFEST assay). This TCR derives from a human donor who received a COVID-19 vaccine. V and J are TRBV11-3 and TRBJ2-1; 9 bases are a match to TRBD1. The material sequenced was CD4+ T cells from blood, cultured in vitro, taken before SARS-CoV-2 vaccination. The CDR3: CASSLVAGTGWNEQFF. The CDR3 DNA is TGTGCCAGCAGCTTAGTAGCCGGGACAGGGTGGAATGAGCAGTTCTTC.